Shown below are 32 T cell receptor beta chains from a single sample sequenced in a study of a mutant IDH1 vaccine in newly diagnosed glioma. Described time point: week 47, end of study. Every vaccination contained 300 ug of the mutant IDH1 20-mer peptide and was paired with topical imiquimod. Antigens of these TCRs are unknown. TCRdb keeps only in-frame clones here, not all; method: immunoSEQ multiplex PCR. The table records about 56,000 clones, around three quarters of them present only once. The sequencing used PBMCs, collected from a glioma patient whose treatment included an IDH1 peptide vaccine. These receptors originate from a man between 50 and 59 years old with glioma.

This chain connects TRBV9 to TRBJ2-1; D may be TRBD2 (6 bases). V was pared by 4 bases and J by 0 bases, with 14 bases between. The CDR3 runs 16 residues. CDR1 and CDR2 (germline): SGDLS, YYNGEE. The CDR3 loop is CASSPGDGSSYNEQFF. The CDR3, as DNA: TGTGCCAGCAGCCCCGGGGACGGGAGCTCCTACAATGAGCAGTTCTTC. Full variable domain (rest looked up from reference TRBV9 and TRBJ2-1): DSGVTQTPKHLITATGQRVTLRCSPRSGDLSVYWYQQSLDQGLQFLIQYYNGEERAKGNILERFSAQQFPDLHSELNLSSLELGDSALYFCASSPGDGSSYNEQFFGPGTRLTVL.

This chain's CDR3 is CATSRGLGGETQYF. DNA for the CDR3: TGTGCCACCAGCAGAGGCCTGGGGGGAGAGACCCAGTACTTC. V gene TRBV15 combines with J gene TRBJ2-5; possibly TRBD2 for D (6 bases). The CDR3 length is 14 residues. CDR1 LNHNV and CDR2 YYDKDF come from the germline V gene (reference sequence). Trimming shortened V by 1 base and J by 4 bases, and 10 bases separated the two germline ends.

The genes are TRBV20-1 and TRBJ1-2; D not certain. The CDR3 has 11 amino acids. Looked up from germline, CDR1 is DFQATT and CDR2 is SNEGSKA (reference sequence). V lost 5 bases and J lost 12, with 16 bases in between. This CDR3 is CSAPLGGSHTF. The CDR3 DNA reads as TGCAGTGCTCCCCTTGGAGGGAGTCACACCTTC.

V and J are TRBV18 and TRBJ1-2; D uncertain. Trimming left V 2 bases short and J 6 bases short, with 7 bases between. Germline values: CDR1 KGHSH, CDR2 LQKENI. CDR3 length: 12 residues. The CDR3 here is CASSPGRDGYTF. CDR3 coding DNA: TGTGCCAGCTCACCAGGGAGGGATGGCTACACCTTC.

This clone has a single count. DNA for the CDR3: TGCAGTGGGCACCGCCAAGAGACCCAGTACTTC. Translated, it gives CSGHRQETQYF. This chain connects TRBV20-1 to TRBJ2-5; D gene unclear. Trimming removed 7 bases from V and 1 base from J, with 7 bases in between. Germline lookup yields CDR1 DFQATT and CDR2 SNEGSKA (reference sequence). CDR3 length: 11 amino acids.

This chain connects TRBV29-1 to TRBJ2-6, with unresolved D. Per germline, CDR1 SQVTM and CDR2 ANQGSEA. The length of the CDR3 is 13 residues. Trimming pared 3 bases from V and 2 bases from J, leaving 5 bases between. The CDR3 DNA is TGCAGCGTTGAGAAGACTGGGGCCAACGTCCTGACTTTC. Translation: CSVEKTGANVLTF.

The chain employs TRBV18 and TRBJ1-2; D unclear. Germline-derived CDR1 and CDR2 are KGHSH and LQKENI. This CDR3 is built from 15 residues. V lost 3 bases, J lost 8 bases, and 19 bases lay in between. The DNA for the CDR3 is TGTGCCAGCTCACCGGAGTCCTACGTCGCGGGGGGCTACACCTTC. It codes for CASSPESYVAGGYTF.

This clone has a handful of counts. CDR3 nucleotides: TGCGCCAGCAGCTACCCGGGAACCTACGAGCAGTACTTC. This codes for CASSYPGTYEQYF. The chain has TRBV5-1 and TRBJ2-7; tentative D call: TRBD2 (5 bases). Trimming stripped 3 bases from V and 2 bases from J, with 9 bases between. CDR1 is SGHRS and CDR2 is YFSETQ in the germline V gene. This CDR3 has 13 residues.

This chain links TRBV7-9 with TRBJ1-5, with D possibly matching TRBD1 (6 bases). The CDR3 consists of 17 residues. Trimming took off 1 base at V and 2 bases at J, with 15 bases between the two ends. In germline, CDR1 is SEHNR, CDR2 FQNEAQ (reference sequence). As DNA, the CDR3 is TGTGCCAGCAGCTTAGGGGGGGCAGGCTGGGGCAATCAGCCCCAGCATTTT. Amino acids: CASSLGGAGWGNQPQHF.

V usage is TRBV5-1 and J usage is TRBJ2-7, with 8 bases aligning to TRBD2. CDR1 is SGHRS and CDR2 is YFSETQ in the germline V gene. Trimming cost V 4 bases and J 0 bases; bases outside gene matches: 3. This CDR3 is built from 14 residues. The CDR3 nucleotides are TGCGCCAGCAGCCAGAGCGGGAGCTCCTACGAGCAGTACTTC. Its translation: CASSQSGSSYEQYF.

The chain links TRBV21-1 to TRBJ2-2; TRBD2 is the table's D call and was not checked against the DNA. TRBV21-1 is annotated as a pseudogene. CDR3 length: 15 amino acids. DNA of the CDR3: TGTGCCAGCAGCAATAGCGGGGTGAACACCGGGGAGCTGTTTTTT. Translated: CASSNSGVNTGELFF.

This chain joins TRBV5-6 and TRBJ2-3; the D gene could be TRBD1 or TRBD2 (5 bases each). CDR3 length equals 16 residues. Trimming took off 2 bases at V and 2 bases at J, with 15 bases between the two ends. CDR1 is SGHDT and CDR2 is YYEEEE in the germline V gene. CDR3 sequence (DNA): TGTGCCAGCAGCTTAATCGGGGCACGGGCCACAGATACGCAGTATTTT. Translated, it gives CASSLIGARATDTQYF. Combining the CDR3 with reference TRBV5-6 and TRBJ2-3 gives the whole variable domain DAGVTQSPTHLIKTRGQQVTLRCSPKSGHDTVSWYQQALGQGPQFIFQYYEEEERQRGNFPDRFSGHQFPNYSSELNVNALLLGDSALYLCASSLIGARATDTQYFGPGTRLTVL.

This sequence joins TRBV7-9 and TRBJ2-5; 8 bases fit TRBD1. This CDR3 has 17 amino acids. The germline V gene encodes CDR1 SEHNR and CDR2 FQNEAQ (reference sequence). V was pared by 3 bases and J by 0 bases, with 9 bases of the junction left unmatched. CDR3 sequence reads: CASSFPQGVVNQETQYF. CDR3 nucleotide sequence: TGTGCCAGCAGCTTTCCACAGGGGGTAGTTAACCAAGAGACCCAGTACTTC.

In this sample, this clone turned up a few times. The chain links TRBV30 to TRBJ1-4, with 10 bases aligning to TRBD1. With V trimmed by 5 bases and J by 6 bases, 3 bases remained unmatched. The germline CDR1 and CDR2 sequences are GTSNPN and SVGIG (reference sequence). CDR3 length: 13 amino acids. This chain's CDR3 is CAWSGTGDEKLFF. The CDR3 bases are TGTGCCTGGTCCGGGACAGGGGATGAAAAACTGTTTTTT. Full variable domain (missing parts from reference TRBV30 and TRBJ1-4): SQTIHQWPATLVQPVGSPLSLECTVEGTSNPNLYWYRQAAGRGLQLLFYSVGIGQISSEVPQNLSASRPQDRQFILSSKKLLLSDSGFYLCAWSGTGDEKLFFGSGTQLSVL.

This sequence joins TRBV18 and TRBJ1-5; no clear D. V was cut by 1 base and J by 4 bases, with 5 bases left in between. This CDR3 has 13 residues. The V gene's germline CDR1 is KGHSH and CDR2 LQKENI. CDR3 loop: CASSPLDNQPQHF. The CDR3 coding sequence is TGTGCCAGCTCACCACTAGATAATCAGCCCCAGCATTTT.

The table lists this clone with a few counts. The CDR3 DNA is TGTGCCAGCAGTTCGTCAGGGGCCTATGGCTACACCTTC. Protein: CASSSSGAYGYTF. V gene TRBV6-6 combines with J gene TRBJ1-2; TRBD1 is a possible D gene (6 bases). Germline lookup yields CDR1 MNHNY and CDR2 SVGAGI (reference sequence). Trimming pared 4 bases from V and 4 bases from J, leaving 10 bases between. The CDR3 covers 13 residues.

About this clone itself: This sample also contains other DNA sequences that code for the same CDR3. The rearrangement uses TRBV5-1 and TRBJ1-1, with D unclear. V shed 0 bases and J shed 4 bases, with 7 bases lying between them. The CDR3 has 13 amino acids. Germline CDR1 reads SGHRS; CDR2 reads YFSETQ. CDR3 sequence (DNA): TGCGCCAGCAGCTTGGGCGAGAGCACTGAAGCTTTCTTT. It specifies CASSLGESTEAFF.

The chain uses TRBV2 and TRBJ2-7; D is uncertain. V lost 3 bases, J lost 4 bases, and 4 bases lay in between. In germline, CDR1 is SNHLY, CDR2 FYNNEI. The CDR3 runs 11 residues. The CDR3, as DNA: TGTGCCAGCAGTGAGTTATACGAGCAGTACTTC. Its protein product is CASSELYEQYF.

In this sample, this clone is medium-sized. The V gene is TRBV6-5, the J gene TRBJ1-4; D remains ambiguous. Per germline, CDR1 MNHEY and CDR2 SVGAGI. The V gene lost 3 bases and the J gene lost 2 bases, with 10 bases spanning the gap. This CDR3 has 15 residues. The CDR3 loop is CASSYAQLTNEKLFF. CDR3 bases: TGTGCCAGCAGTTATGCCCAACTCACTAATGAAAAACTGTTTTTT.

The table lists this clone with a few counts. The J gene is TRBJ1-1, the V gene TRBV6-5; tentatively, D is TRBD1 (5 bases). Germline values: CDR1 MNHEY, CDR2 SVGAGI. The CDR3 contains 12 residues. The ends were cut back, 4 bases at V and 5 bases at J, with 8 bases in the middle. CDR3 in amino acids: CASSSGGTEAFF. The CDR3 DNA sequence: TGTGCCAGCAGTTCGGGGGGAACTGAAGCTTTCTTT.

The J gene is TRBJ1-5, the V gene TRBV5-8, with 8 bases matching TRBD1. The CDR3 covers 14 residues. V gave up 4 bases and J gave up 5 bases; unmatched junction bases: 5. CDR1 and CDR2 from the germline V gene are SGHTS and YDEGEE. The CDR3 spells CASSIRTGHQPQHF. CDR3 in DNA: TGTGCCAGCAGCATTCGGACAGGGCATCAGCCCCAGCATTTT.

This chain uses TRBV6-1 with TRBJ2-6; D is undetermined. V was trimmed by 4 bases and J by 4 bases, leaving 14 bases between them. The CDR3 is 16 residues long. Germline V gene data show CDR1 as MNHNS and CDR2 as SASEGT. CDR3 sequence (DNA): TGTGCCAGCAGTGGTTCGTGGGCTCCCGGGGCCAACGTCCTGACTTTC. Residues: CASSGSWAPGANVLTF.

The V and J genes are TRBV7-9 and TRBJ1-5, with D uncertain. Trimming stripped 2 bases from V and 7 bases from J, with 12 bases between. CDR3 length equals 14 residues. CDR1 is SEHNR and CDR2 is FQNEAQ in the germline V gene (reference sequence). The CDR3 is CASSLKGAGQPQHF. The DNA for the CDR3 is TGTGCCAGCAGCTTAAAGGGAGCGGGGCAGCCCCAGCATTTT.

The chain employs TRBV7-9 and TRBJ1-5; D remains unclear. The germline V and J ends were trimmed by 8 bases and 6 bases, with 11 bases remaining between them. Germline loops: CDR1 SEHNR, CDR2 FQNEAQ (reference sequence). The CDR3 has 12 amino acids. This CDR3 is CASGMEGQPQHF. The CDR3 region has the DNA TGTGCCAGCGGGATGGAAGGTCAGCCCCAGCATTTT.

The rearrangement joins TRBV21-1 to TRBJ2-3; TRBD1 is the table's D call, not checked against the DNA. TRBV21-1 is shown as a pseudogene. The CDR3 is 16 residues long. CDR3 protein: CASNRCNLTGSDTQYF. In DNA, the CDR3 is TGTGCCAGCAACCGTTGTAACCTGACAGGGTCAGATACGCAGTATTTT.

This chain joins TRBV7-9 and TRBJ2-1; 9 bases match TRBD1. CDR3 length: 15 amino acids. With V trimmed by 5 bases and J by 4 bases, 6 bases remained unmatched. Per germline, CDR1 SEHNR and CDR2 FQNEAQ (reference sequence). The CDR3: CASSHRDRAYNEQFF. The CDR3 DNA reads TGTGCCAGCAGCCACCGGGACAGGGCATACAATGAGCAGTTCTTC.

The chain couples TRBV18 to TRBJ1-2; 9 bases match TRBD1. The germline CDR1 and CDR2 sequences are KGHSH and LQKENI. Trimming took 6 bases from V and 8 from J; bases not matched to a gene: 10. CDR3 length: 14 residues. The CDR3 sequence: CASSPDRGSYGYTF. The CDR3 DNA sequence: TGTGCCAGCTCGCCGGACAGGGGCTCTTACGGCTACACCTTC.

The chain links TRBV2 to TRBJ2-2; the D is unclear. The CDR3 extends over 13 amino acids. Germline CDR1 SNHLY, CDR2 FYNNEI. Trimming removed 7 bases from V and 8 bases from J, with 14 bases in between. CDR3 amino acids: CASTEVRQGELFF. The CDR3 coding sequence is TGTGCCAGCACCGAGGTTAGGCAGGGGGAGCTGTTTTTT.

The count of this clone is one. This CDR3 is CASSLALQGKSEAFF. CDR3 coding DNA: TGTGCCAGCAGCTTGGCCCTACAGGGAAAATCTGAAGCTTTCTTT. The chain has TRBV7-6 and TRBJ1-1; a weak D match, TRBD1 (6 bases). Germline-derived CDR1 and CDR2 are SGHVS and FNYEAQ. V lost 3 bases and J 6 bases, leaving 17 bases between the germline ends. This CDR3 spans 15 amino acids.

The gene calls are TRBV5-5 and TRBJ2-5; a possible D gene is TRBD2 (6 bases). The length of the CDR3 is 14 residues. Trimming shortened V by 5 bases and J by 2 bases, and 13 bases separated the two germline ends. CDR1 SGHKS and CDR2 YYEKEE come from the germline V gene (reference sequence). The DNA for the CDR3 is TGTGCCAGCAGTTATATGGGGGGACAAGAGACCCAGTACTTC. As protein: CASSYMGGQETQYF.

This sequence joins TRBV6-5 and TRBJ1-4; D unresolved. V lost 6 bases to trimming and J lost 0 bases, with 11 bases between them. CDR1 MNHEY and CDR2 SVGAGI come from the germline V gene. The CDR3 spans 15 residues. In nucleotides, the CDR3 is TGTGCCAGCAGCCGCCGACCCCCAACTAATGAAAAACTGTTTTTT. It codes for CASSRRPPTNEKLFF.

The rearrangement uses TRBV6-1 and TRBJ2-7; TRBD1 matches 7 bases. The V and J ends lost 2 bases and 2 bases, in that order; junction bases with no gene match: 6. Per germline, CDR1 MNHNS and CDR2 SASEGT. The CDR3 consists of 15 residues. The CDR3 sequence is CASSELRDSTYEQYF. In DNA, the CDR3 is TGTGCCAGCAGTGAACTTCGGGACAGTACCTACGAGCAGTACTTC.